The sequence of this T cell receptor beta chain was determined in a study of identical twins (dated by TCRdb to about 2016). For the study in its entirety: The study deep-sequenced TCR alpha and beta repertoires from monozygotic twins, unrelated adults of various ages and cord blood to test whether fetal clonotypes persist. To rule out contamination, the twin experiments were replicated at different times with different library preparation protocols. Results and caveats for the whole study, not just this receptor: In beta out-of-frame sequences, excess twin sharing was weaker, because having fewer shared sequences lowered the signal-to-noise ratio. In monozygotic twins, recombination models systematically underestimated out-of-frame TCR alpha sharing, but the models matched the sharing seen between unrelated individuals. Abundant cord blood beta clonotypes had fewer insertions, young adult naive repertoires showed a similar but weaker trend, and memory repertoires showed no such trend. Compared with coincidental sharing between unrelated individuals, an excess of low generation-probability sequences was observed among out-of-frame TCR alpha sequences shared between twins. Because the same donors could not be followed over many years, the conclusions relied on cross-sectional statistical analysis. Invariant T cells such as MAIT and iNKT could partly confound zero-insertion analyses, though diverse VJ usage argued against this for most clonotypes.

This clonotype was observed a handful of times. The specificity of this receptor is unknown. The sample holds no much larger clone one base away, and base qualities are not on file. Library preparation used 5' RACE. The sequencing machine was an Illumina HiSeq 2000. A universal primer binding site was added through template switching, and the final cDNA carried a unique molecular identifier so that TCR cDNA molecules could be counted accurately. Specific primers in the conserved constant-segment region were used to synthesize first-strand cDNA for the TCR alpha and beta chains. To control for contamination, every cDNA library carried two barcodes: a SMART-Mk sample barcode plus Illumina barcodes. TruSeq adapter sequences, together with Illumina sample barcodes, were added in two successive PCR steps. TCR alpha and beta cDNA libraries were sequenced on the Illumina HiSeq platform with custom primers. In the authors' own workflow: Unique molecular identifiers were extracted from raw reads with MiGEC, and CDR3 positions were determined with MiXCR. For each individual, recombination models were inferred using an EM algorithm with the repgenHMM and IGoR tools. The tcR package in R was used for shared clonotype analysis, with sharing normalized by the product of cloneset sizes. To study raw recombination without the effects of thymic and clonal selection, out-of-frame nonproductive sequences were analyzed. TCRdb took the public reads, trimmed them with fastp at Q25, ran MiXCR for clone calling and kept in-frame beta chains. Duplicate CDR3 protein sequences are folded into a single record with the most common DNA and genes. The V and J calls follow TCRdb's processing rather than the paper's. The sample has a few hundred thousand distinct CDR3 sequences on record, 9% to 10% of them singletons. The top ten clonotypes cover roughly 3% of the sample.

Every donor in the study was a healthy Caucasian. Three pairs of female monozygotic twins, all aged roughly 18 to 29 years, made up the twin cohort. RNA for TCR libraries was isolated from peripheral blood mononuclear cells. These records were also assigned to another study, of yellow fever vaccine responses in identical twins. The second study's paper adds: The authors reported that the T cell response to vaccination in identical twins appeared partly convergent and partly personalized. In the study, vaccine-responding T cell clones were precisely tracked in identical twins.

Sequencing used PBMCs. This receptor was obtained from a woman under 30 in good health.

CDR3 loop: CASSLRDRTLGIQETQYF. The nucleotide sequence reads as follows: TGTGCCAGCAGTTTAAGGGACAGGACTTTAGGGATCCAAGAGACCCAGTACTTC. This receptor chain uses TRBV27 and TRBJ2-5; TRBD1 matches 8 bases in the middle. The germline V gene (reference sequence) yields MNHEY for CDR1 and SMNVEV for CDR2. V is pruned by 2 bases and J by 1 base, leaving 12 bases of the junction without a gene match. The CDR3 holds 18 amino acids from the cysteine to the phenylalanine. Just the 54-base CDR3 DNA is kept, in frame starting at base 1.